These 20 T cell receptor beta chains were sequenced from one sample in a study of shared clonotypes between healthy human individuals. The naive CD8 fraction comprised CD45RO-negative cells positively selected for CCR7 and excluded terminally differentiated effector memory CD45RA+ cells. Generated by immunoSEQ multiplex PCR, the TCRdb table keeps only in-frame clones and is missing some. The profile shows around 2,000,000 clones, approximately 95% of them singletons. Sequenced: naive CD8+ T cells sorted from blood. The receptors were gathered from a man younger than 35 in good health.

The chain joins TRBV5-4 to TRBJ2-2; D is unclear. There are 15 residues in the CDR3. V lost 4 bases and J 5 bases, leaving 15 bases between the germline ends. Germline-derived CDR1 and CDR2 are SGHNT and YYREEE (reference sequence). In nucleotides, the CDR3 is TGTGCCAGCAGCCTTGACGGCCTTCTTACCGGGGAGCTGTTTTTT. Amino acids: CASSLDGLLTGELFF.

The rearrangement links TRBV5-1 to TRBJ2-1; D not resolved. This CDR3 contains 14 residues. V lost 7 bases, J lost 0 bases, and 11 bases lay in between. Per the germline V gene, CDR1 is SGHRS and CDR2 is YFSETQ. The CDR3 loop is CASGTWSSYNEQFF. Written as DNA, the CDR3 is TGCGCCAGCGGAACTTGGAGCTCCTACAATGAGCAGTTCTTC. Full variable domain (remainder filled in from reference TRBV5-1 and TRBJ2-1): KAGVTQTPRYLIKTRGQQVTLSCSPISGHRSVSWYQQTPGQGLQFLFEYFSETQRNKGNFPGRFSGRQFSNSRSEMNVSTLELGDSALYLCASGTWSSYNEQFFGPGTRLTVL.

This clone has just one count. This rearrangement joins TRBV4-3 to TRBJ1-1, with D maybe TRBD1 (5 bases). V lost 0 bases and J lost 4, with 9 bases in between. CDR3 length: 14 residues. CDR1 LGHNA and CDR2 YSLEER come from the germline V gene. Here the CDR3 reads CASSQDAGGTEAFF. For the CDR3, the DNA is TGCGCCAGCAGCCAAGATGCCGGGGGCACTGAAGCTTTCTTT.

The chain employs TRBV9 and TRBJ2-7, with a possible D match to TRBD2 (6 bases). The length of the CDR3 is 15 residues. Germline assignment: CDR1 SGDLS and CDR2 YYNGEE. V was trimmed by 3 bases and J by 0 bases, leaving 13 bases between them. CDR3 nucleotides: TGTGCCAGCAGCGAGGGAGGTAGGGGCTCCTACGAGCAGTACTTC. Protein: CASSEGGRGSYEQYF.

The chain combines TRBV2 with TRBJ1-1, with 10 bases identical to TRBD1. The J segment lost 10 bases and the V segment lost 6 bases, leaving 11 bases of the junction unmatched. In germline, CDR1 is SNHLY, CDR2 FYNNEI. CDR3 length: 14 residues. For the CDR3, the DNA is TGTGCCAGCAGAGCAGTGACAGGGGGCGATGCAGCTTTCTTT. Translation gives CASRAVTGGDAAFF.

The V and J genes are TRBV7-2 and TRBJ2-1, with TRBD2 matching 12 bases. CDR1 and CDR2 (germline): SGHTA, FQGNSA. V dropped 4 bases and J dropped 13; count of bases not matched to a gene: 8. The CDR3 sequence is 14 residues long. The DNA of the CDR3 is TGTGCCAGCAGCTCCGACCTAGCGGGAGGGCCCCAGTTCTTC. Amino acids: CASSSDLAGGPQFF.

The V call is TRBV6-5, the J call TRBJ1-1; weak D call: TRBD1 (5 bases). Germline V lookup: CDR1 MNHEY, CDR2 SVGAGI. This CDR3 is 14 amino acids long. Trimming removed 5 bases at V and 3 bases at J, with 13 bases between. The CDR3 spells CASSLLVGDTEAFF. The CDR3 DNA reads as TGTGCCAGCAGTCTGCTCGTAGGGGACACTGAAGCTTTCTTT.

As regards this clone: This sample also contains other DNA sequences that code for the same CDR3. This rearrangement joins TRBV30 to TRBJ1-5; D unresolved. Trimming took 0 bases from V and 4 from J, leaving 7 bases between them. The germline V gene has CDR1 GTSNPN and CDR2 SVGIG (reference sequence). The CDR3 spans 13 residues. DNA for the CDR3: TGTGCCTGGAGTGTCAGTAGTAATCAGCCCCAGCATTTT. Its protein is CAWSVSSNQPQHF. The full variable domain, rest sourced from reference TRBV30 and TRBJ1-5, is SQTIHQWPATLVQPVGSPLSLECTVEGTSNPNLYWYRQAAGRGLQLLFYSVGIGQISSEVPQNLSASRPQDRQFILSSKKLLLSDSGFYLCAWSVSSNQPQHFGDGTRLSIL.

Comment on this clone: In the same sample, other DNA sequences code for this CDR3. This chain connects TRBV5-1 to TRBJ2-7, with no clear D. This CDR3 is 13 amino acids long. Per the germline V gene, CDR1 is SGHRS and CDR2 is YFSETQ. The V and J ends lost 0 bases and 5 bases respectively, with 9 bases between them. CDR3 loop: CASSLVGVDEQYF. Written as DNA, the CDR3 is TGCGCCAGCAGCTTGGTTGGGGTGGACGAGCAGTACTTC.

About this clone itself: Different DNA sequences within this sample yield the same CDR3. This rearrangement joins TRBV20-1 to TRBJ1-2; D call uncertain. The CDR3 totals 9 residues. V was clipped by 5 bases and J by 3 bases, with 1 base between them. Germline CDR1 is DFQATT and CDR2 is SNEGSKA (reference sequence). Written as DNA, the CDR3 is TGCAGTGCTGACTATGGCTACACCTTC. Residues: CSADYGYTF.

The chain has TRBV2 and TRBJ2-7; 11 nucleotides agree with TRBD2. The germline V gene has CDR1 SNHLY and CDR2 FYNNEI. V gave up 7 bases and J gave up 0 bases; unmatched junction bases: 8. The CDR3 consists of 16 residues. The DNA of the CDR3 is TGTGCCAGCACTATGGGGCTAGCGGGGGGCTCCTACGAGCAGTACTTC. Encoded protein: CASTMGLAGGSYEQYF. The complete variable domain, with remaining parts taken from reference TRBV2 and TRBJ2-7, reads EPEVTQTPSHQVTQMGQEVILRCVPISNHLYFYWYRQILGQKVEFLVSFYNNEISEKSEIFDDQFSVERPDGSNFTLKIRSTKLEDSAMYFCASTMGLAGGSYEQYFGPGTRLTVT.

The chain couples TRBV12-2 to TRBJ2-5. TRBV12-2 is noted as a pseudogene. This CDR3 spans 13 amino acids. DNA of the CDR3: TGTGCAAGTCGCTGGGGACCCCAAGAGACCCAGTACTTC. As protein: CASRWGPQETQYF.

In this sample, this clone turned up once. V gene TRBV11-2 combines with J gene TRBJ2-3, with D hard to call. V was clipped by 3 bases and J by 4 bases, with 8 bases between them. This CDR3 spans 13 amino acids. Germline values: CDR1 SGHAT, CDR2 FQNNGV. CDR3 protein: CASSFSPADTQYF. CDR3 DNA: TGTGCCAGCAGCTTCTCGCCGGCAGATACGCAGTATTTT.

With respect to this clone: Other nucleotide sequences in the sample specify the same CDR3. The chain joins TRBV7-2 to TRBJ2-7; TRBD2 might be the D (6 bases). Between the trimmed V and J ends, which lost 1 base and 3 bases, there was a span of 10 bases. This CDR3 is built from 14 residues. Germline values: CDR1 SGHTA, CDR2 FQGNSA. The CDR3 sequence is CASSLGPGDYEQYF. The CDR3 DNA sequence: TGTGCCAGCAGCTTAGGCCCGGGGGACTACGAGCAGTACTTC.

For this clone: The sample carries other DNA sequences with the same CDR3. CDR3 loop: CASSEVVQGGEQYF. CDR3 bases: TGTGCCAGCAGTGAAGTGGTACAGGGAGGCGAGCAGTACTTC. The J gene is TRBJ2-7, the V gene TRBV6-1; TRBD1 or TRBD2 may be the D gene (6 bases each). Germline CDR1 reads MNHNS; CDR2 reads SASEGT. The CDR3 covers 14 residues. V lost 1 base and J 6 bases, leaving 13 bases between the germline ends.

DNA for the CDR3: TGCGCCAGCAGTGCCCTGACGGTCCAAGAGACCCAGTACTTC. This sequence encodes CASSALTVQETQYF. The chain combines TRBV10-2 with TRBJ2-5; D unclear. CDR3 length: 14 residues. CDR1 is WSHSY and CDR2 is SAAADI in the germline V gene. Trimming cost V 4 bases and J 1 base, with 10 bases left between them.

About this clone: The same CDR3 can be traced to other DNA sequences in this sample. This chain links TRBV11-2 with TRBJ2-7; perhaps TRBD1 as D (5 bases). There are 13 residues in the CDR3. Per germline, CDR1 SGHAT and CDR2 FQNNGV. V was clipped by 1 base and J by 1 base, with 5 bases between them. CDR3 sequence reads: CASSLGTSYEQYF. In DNA, the CDR3 is TGTGCCAGCAGCTTAGGGACATCCTACGAGCAGTACTTC.

The genes are TRBV11-2 and TRBJ2-1, with 7 bases lining up with TRBD2. This CDR3 contains 14 residues. After removal of 3 bases from V and 7 bases from J, the junction contained 6 bases not matched to a gene. Germline loops: CDR1 SGHAT, CDR2 FQNNGV. The CDR3 is CASSFGGSGNEQFF. The CDR3 bases are TGTGCCAGCAGCTTCGGCGGGAGTGGAAATGAGCAGTTCTTC. Using reference TRBV11-2 and TRBJ2-1 for the parts outside the CDR3, the full variable domain is EAGVAQSPRYKIIEKRQSVAFWCNPISGHATLYWYQQILGQGPKLLIQFQNNGVVDDSQLPKDRFSAERLKGVDSTLKIQPAKLEDSAVYLCASSFGGSGNEQFFGPGTRLTVL.

This rearrangement joins TRBV9 to TRBJ1-1; D is perhaps TRBD1 (6 bases). This CDR3 spans 15 amino acids. The germline V gene has CDR1 SGDLS and CDR2 YYNGEE. The V and J ends lost 0 bases and 1 base respectively, with 10 bases between them. CDR3 coding DNA: TGTGCCAGCAGCGTAGGAGGACAGACGAACACTGAAGCTTTCTTT. Translating gives CASSVGGQTNTEAFF.

The chain employs TRBV6-6 and TRBJ1-1; D might be TRBD1 (6 bases). V was shortened by 0 bases and J by 3 bases, with 14 bases between the two germline ends. CDR1 is MNHNY and CDR2 is SVGAGI in the germline V gene (reference sequence). The CDR3 runs to 16 residues. The CDR3 loop reads CASSYSTGRGDTEAFF. CDR3 in DNA: TGTGCCAGCAGTTACTCTACAGGGAGGGGTGACACTGAAGCTTTCTTT.